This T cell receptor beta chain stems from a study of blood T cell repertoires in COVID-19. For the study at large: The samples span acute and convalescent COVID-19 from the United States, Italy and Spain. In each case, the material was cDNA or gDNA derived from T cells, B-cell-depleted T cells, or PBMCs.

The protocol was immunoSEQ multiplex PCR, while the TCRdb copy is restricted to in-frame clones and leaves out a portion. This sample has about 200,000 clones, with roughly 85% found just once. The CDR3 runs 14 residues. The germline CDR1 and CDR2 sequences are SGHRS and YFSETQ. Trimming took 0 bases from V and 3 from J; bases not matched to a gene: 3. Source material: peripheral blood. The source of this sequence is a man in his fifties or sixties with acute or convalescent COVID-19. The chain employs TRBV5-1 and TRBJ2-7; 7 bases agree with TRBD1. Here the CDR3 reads CASSLEGQLYEQYF. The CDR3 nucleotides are TGCGCCAGCAGCTTGGAGGGACAGCTCTACGAGCAGTACTTC.